This entry is about one TCR beta chain. There are 16 residues in the CDR3. J gave up 7 bases and V 2 bases, and 13 bases lay outside the gene matches. Germline CDR1 reads KGHDR; CDR2 reads SFDVKD. This record comes from a study of blood T cells in healthy people across ages. Donors ranged from roughly 6 to 100 years old and were healthy Caucasians in Russia. PCR was performed a second time for about 7 to 11 cycles using a sample-barcoded 5' primer and a J-beta primer mix. TCRdb ran MiXCR on the 5' RACE reads and lists one entry per CDR3 protein. The profile shows 650,000 to 1,000,000 distinct CDR3 sequences, 46% of them singletons.

The genes are TRBV24-1 and TRBJ2-7; 7 bases line up with TRBD2. Sequencing was carried out using blood. The receptor's source is an elderly man in good health. CDR3 nucleotide sequence: TGTGCCACCAGTGATTCGACTCCGGGACTACAAAATGAGCAGTACTTC. It yields the protein CATSDSTPGLQNEQYF.